Listed below are T cell receptor beta chains from one sample, sequenced in a study of beta chain features in type 1 diabetes. Sequenced by immunoSEQ multiplex PCR; TCRdb stores in-frame clones only, minus some. The sample lists around 200,000 clones, roughly an eighth seen once, with 0.62% in the top ten. Input material: central memory CD4+ T cells from blood. The receptors were sampled from a woman aged 18-29 years in good health. The CDR3 runs from the conserved cysteine through the conserved F or W. The order of the fields is CDR3 DNA, CDR3 protein, J gene, clone size, CDR3 length, V gene, D gene. A D gene is named only where the DNA matches it firmly. Only part of the rows carry a size: once, few, many, or a class if the clone is expanded.

DNA: TGTGCCAGCAGCCGGGCACAGGGTACCTACAATGAGCAGTTCTTC
CDR3: CASSRAQGTYNEQFF
J: TRBJ2-1
size: few
length: 15
V: TRBV7-2
D: NA

DNA: TGTGCCAGCTCACCACCGACGGCTAGCGGGAGAGGTTACGAGCAGTACTTC
CDR3: CASSPPTASGRGYEQYF
J: TRBJ2-7
size: NA
length: 17
V: TRBV18
D: TRBD2

DNA: TGTGCCAGCAGCTTAGGAGGCCTGCGGCAAGAGACCCAGTACTTC
CDR3: CASSLGGLRQETQYF
J: TRBJ2-5
size: few
length: 15
V: TRBV5-4
D: NA

DNA: TGTGCCAGCAGTTTGCGGGTGGGGGCCACAGATACGCAGTATTTT
CDR3: CASSLRVGATDTQYF
J: TRBJ2-3
size: NA
length: 15
V: TRBV28
D: NA

DNA: TGTGCCAGCAGCTTCACGGGGGTCGGGGAGCTGTTTTTT
CDR3: CASSFTGVGELFF
J: TRBJ2-2
size: NA
length: 13
V: TRBV7-9
D: NA

DNA: TGTGCCAGCAGTGGGACAGGGAGTCAGCCCCAGCATTTT
CDR3: CASSGTGSQPQHF
J: TRBJ1-5
size: few
length: 13
V: TRBV6-1
D: TRBD1

DNA: TGTGCCAGCAGTTACTCCTGGGGGAGGAATGGTGAGCAGTTCTTC
CDR3: CASSYSWGRNGEQFF
J: TRBJ2-1
size: NA
length: 15
V: TRBV6-5
D: NA

DNA: TGCGCCAGCAGCTTGGGTAGCGGTGGGTCCCAAGAGACCCAGTACTTC
CDR3: CASSLGSGGSQETQYF
J: TRBJ2-5
size: NA
length: 16
V: TRBV5-1
D: NA

DNA: TGTGCCAGCAGTGAATCCAGGGCCAAAAACATTCAGTACTTC
CDR3: CASSESRAKNIQYF
J: TRBJ2-4
size: few
length: 14
V: TRBV25-1
D: NA

DNA: TGTGCCAGCAGCCCTGGGCGTACAGATACGCAGTATTTT
CDR3: CASSPGRTDTQYF
J: TRBJ2-3
size: few
length: 13
V: TRBV7-3
D: NA

DNA: TGCGCCAGCAGCTTGGGGGACAGGGGGCCCTACGAGCAGTACTTC
CDR3: CASSLGDRGPYEQYF
J: TRBJ2-7
size: few
length: 15
V: TRBV5-1
D: TRBD1

DNA: TGTGCCAGCAGGCTGAGTAGGGGGCAGACAGATACGCAGTATTTT
CDR3: CASRLSRGQTDTQYF
J: TRBJ2-3
size: NA
length: 15
V: TRBV2
D: TRBD1

DNA: TGTGGCAAAAGGTCGGGACTGGGAAACACCATATATTTT
CDR3: CGKRSGLGNTIYF
J: TRBJ1-3
size: NA
length: 13
V: TRBV30
D: NA

DNA: TGTGCCATCAGTGATCCAGGACAGGGGGCTCGGGACACCATATATTTT
CDR3: CAISDPGQGARDTIYF
J: TRBJ1-3
size: NA
length: 16
V: TRBV10-3
D: TRBD1

DNA: TGCACCAGCAAACAGGGGCGGTCTTCTGAAGCTTTCTTT
CDR3: CTSKQGRSSEAFF
J: TRBJ1-1
size: few
length: 13
V: TRBV1
D: NA

DNA: TGTGCCACCTTAACTAGGTCGGCTACTCGGGAGCAGTTCTTC
CDR3: CATLTRSATREQFF
J: TRBJ2-1
size: NA
length: 14
V: TRBV28
D: NA

DNA: TGTGCCAGCTCACCACGAGGGAGAAGCACAGATACGCAGTATTTT
CDR3: CASSPRGRSTDTQYF
J: TRBJ2-3
size: few
length: 15
V: TRBV18
D: NA

DNA: TGTGCCAGCAGCCAACTAGCGGGAGTTGATGAGCAGTTCTTC
CDR3: CASSQLAGVDEQFF
J: TRBJ2-1
size: NA
length: 14
V: TRBV28
D: TRBD2

DNA: TGCGCCAGCAGCCGGGGACAGTTGAACACTGAAGCTTTCTTT
CDR3: CASSRGQLNTEAFF
J: TRBJ1-1
size: few
length: 14
V: TRBV5-1
D: TRBD1

DNA: TGTGCCAGCTCACCACTCCTGGCAGTGGCAGATACGCAGTATTTT
CDR3: CASSPLLAVADTQYF
J: TRBJ2-3
size: few
length: 15
V: TRBV18
D: NA

DNA: TGTGCCAGCAGCTTCAGCGATAGCGGGAGTAACGAGCAGTACTTC
CDR3: CASSFSDSGSNEQYF
J: TRBJ2-7
size: few
length: 15
V: TRBV11-1
D: TRBD2

DNA: TGTGCCAGCAGTGAATTCAAGCAGGGCACAGATACGCAGTATTTT
CDR3: CASSEFKQGTDTQYF
J: TRBJ2-3
size: few
length: 15
V: TRBV25-1
D: NA

DNA: TGTGCCAGTATTCAGCGGTACCTAAACACCGGGGAGCTGTTTTTT
CDR3: CASIQRYLNTGELFF
J: TRBJ2-2
size: NA
length: 15
V: TRBV19
D: NA

DNA: TGTGCCAGCAGTGAAGCGGGAGGGGACACAGATACGCAGTATTTT
CDR3: CASSEAGGDTDTQYF
J: TRBJ2-3
size: few
length: 15
V: TRBV6-1
D: TRBD2

DNA: TGTGCCAGCAGCGACACTGCAGGGGGCGTCCGGAACATTCAGTACTTC
CDR3: CASSDTAGGVRNIQYF
J: TRBJ2-4
size: NA
length: 16
V: TRBV5-4
D: TRBD1

DNA: TGTGCCAGCTCACCACGACAGGGGACGAGTATTAATGAGCAGTTCTTC
CDR3: CASSPRQGTSINEQFF
J: TRBJ2-1
size: NA
length: 16
V: TRBV18
D: TRBD1

DNA: TGTGCCAGCAGCTCTACTAGCGGGAGTCTCGAGCAGTACTTC
CDR3: CASSSTSGSLEQYF
J: TRBJ2-7
size: few
length: 14
V: TRBV7-2
D: TRBD2

DNA: TGTGCCAGCAGCTTACAGGGCTACGAGCAGTACTTC
CDR3: CASSLQGYEQYF
J: TRBJ2-7
size: few
length: 12
V: TRBV7-8
D: NA

DNA: TGTGCCAGCTCACCACCGAGGGCAGGGGGCAAGTATTTT
CDR3: CASSPPRAGGKYF
J: TRBJ2-3
size: few
length: 13
V: TRBV18
D: TRBD1

DNA: TGTGCCAGCAGCCGACAGGGGCGGGAGACCCAGTACTTC
CDR3: CASSRQGRETQYF
J: TRBJ2-5
size: NA
length: 13
V: TRBV27
D: TRBD1

DNA: TGTGCCTGGACCCCAGGGGAGCTCCGAGAGACCCAGTACTTC
CDR3: CAWTPGELRETQYF
J: TRBJ2-5
size: few
length: 14
V: TRBV30
D: NA

DNA: TGTGCCAGCAGCTTCACAGGGGGGAGTGCCAATCAGCCCCAGCATTTT
CDR3: CASSFTGGSANQPQHF
J: TRBJ1-5
size: few
length: 16
V: TRBV7-9
D: TRBD1

DNA: TGTGCCAGCAGCAGAGGGGGGGCAGACTCCTACGAGCAGTACTTC
CDR3: CASSRGGADSYEQYF
J: TRBJ2-7
size: NA
length: 15
V: TRBV7-2
D: NA

DNA: TGTGCCAGCAGTTACGGTCGGCGGCCCAGCACAGATACGCAGTATTTT
CDR3: CASSYGRRPSTDTQYF
J: TRBJ2-3
size: NA
length: 16
V: TRBV6-5
D: NA

DNA: TGTGCCTGGAGGGTAGCGGGAGGCTATGAGCAGTTCTTC
CDR3: CAWRVAGGYEQFF
J: TRBJ2-1
size: many
length: 13
V: TRBV30
D: TRBD2

DNA: TGTGCCAGCAGCTTAGCACTACGCAAAAACATTCAGTACTTC
CDR3: CASSLALRKNIQYF
J: TRBJ2-4
size: NA
length: 14
V: TRBV13
D: NA

DNA: TGTGCCAGCAGCTTCGGGGGGCGTTCCTACGAGCAGTACTTC
CDR3: CASSFGGRSYEQYF
J: TRBJ2-7
size: few
length: 14
V: TRBV7-9
D: NA